Sequencing of this T cell receptor beta chain was carried out in a study of Ad26.COV2.S vaccination and SARS-CoV-2 variants (dated by TCRdb to the early 2020s). Notes on the research overall: Donors in the vaccine arm were drawn from COV1001, a phase I-IIa trial of Ad26.COV2.S in healthy adults that was multicentre, randomized, double-blind and placebo-controlled. Ad26.COV2.S was administered intramuscularly at 5 x 10^10 or 1 x 10^11 viral particles, either as a single shot or as two shots given 56 days apart. TCRbeta repertoire sequencing was used to assess the specificity and breadth of SARS-CoV-2-reactive T cell receptors after Ad26.COV2.S vaccination. A total of some 30 samples were included in the TCR-sequenced set, comprising about 20 Ad26.COV2.S vaccine recipients, 5 placebo recipients and 8 SARS-CoV-2 convalescent individuals. Trial participants were randomized into five groups of five, in which low-dose or high-dose Ad26.COV2.S was given once or twice, or placebo was given on both occasions. Investigators remained blinded to trial group allocation during experiments and outcome assessment.

This sample's treatment or condition label indicates: roughly 18 received Ad26.COV2.S at low or high dose, single or two shots; about 5 received placebo; per-sample allocation not given. For vaccine and placebo recipients, the sequenced repertoires came from samples collected on day 63 after the first injection. In Cohort 1b, about two dozen adults aged 18-55 years were enrolled at a single site in Boston, USA, between 29 July and 7 August 2020. Ad26.COV2.S was a replication-incompetent adenovirus type 26 vector that expressed a prefusion-stabilized SARS-CoV-2 spike protein derived from the original Wuhan strain. Including the terminal cysteine and phenylalanine, the CDR3 comprises 13 residues. Solely the CDR3 DNA is kept, with 39 bases framed from the first base. V loses 4 bases of germline sequence and J loses 0 bases, and the interval between the two ends is 4 bases. From the germline V gene, CDR1 is MNHEY and CDR2 is SVGAGI.

The immunoSEQ Assay was used to sequence TCRbeta CDR3 regions. After extraction, genomic DNA underwent amplification by bias-controlled multiplex PCR, followed by high-throughput sequencing. Per the source publication's procedure: Collapsing and filtering of sequences were performed to quantify the absolute abundance of each unique TCRbeta CDR3 region. T cell fraction was estimated by normalizing TCRbeta template counts to usable DNA, with usable DNA measured through amplification of reference genes found in all nucleated cells. Repertoire TCRs were annotated as SARS-CoV-2-specific when V gene, CDR3 amino acid sequence and J gene were exactly matched to a known reactive TCR set. MIRA supplied the reference SARS-CoV-2 TCR set, which was filtered for enrichment in COVID-19-positive ImmuneCODE repertoires so that public or cross-reactive TCRs were removed. Based on the MIRA antigens, annotated TCRs were further analysed at the level of specific ORF or position within ORF. Breadth was defined as annotated unique rearrangements over total unique productive rearrangements; depth was the summed frequency of those rearrangements. Two-sided Wilcoxon rank-sum tests were used to compare TCR breadth between groups. What TCRdb holds here is the immuneACCESS table cut down to in-frame rearrangements. Part of the clones is not present; checked against another copy, under half of the missing clones reflect an unresolved V gene, and the others are unexplained. Clone size and the V and J calls come from that table; the DNA yielded D and trimming. The sample table holds about 350,000 clones, of which approximately 81% were seen once. The ten largest account for 3% to 4% of the sample.

As to this clone: The target of this receptor is not known. Base qualities are not at hand, and no much larger clone is one base apart.

Findings and caveats that apply to the study as a whole: Higher spike-specific TCR breadth was observed in Ad26.COV2.S recipients than in placebo recipients (P = 0.0014). The study lacked the statistical power to compare responses across vaccine doses or regimens. Substantial breadth of spike-specific CD8+ and CD4+ T cell responses was reported after vaccination. According to the authors, total T cell responses may have been underestimated by the TCR breadth and depth analyses. Comparable non-spike TCR breadth was observed between vaccine and placebo recipients, consistent with only spike being contained in the vaccine.

The receptor chain draws on TRBV6-5 and TRBJ1-3; no D gene is confidently identified. The TCR was taken from a person aged 18-60 years who received the Ad26.COV2.S COVID-19 vaccine or a placebo. The sample here was peripheral blood, taken in a trial of Ad26.COV2.S vaccine versus placebo. The CDR3 is CASSSFSGNTIYF. The nucleotides read TGTGCCAGCAGTTCCTTCTCTGGAAACACCATATATTTT.